The clone carrying this TCR beta chain came up once. This sample was included in a study of blood T cell repertoires in COVID-19. For the study at large: Sites in the United States, Italy and Spain provided acute and convalescent COVID-19 samples. Sources were T cells, B-cell-depleted T cells, or PBMCs; the material itself was cDNA or gDNA.

As handled by the study authors: Quantification of nucleated cells was approximated via reference gene primer amplification. Sequencing used immunoSEQ multiplex PCR; TCRdb keeps in-frame clones, though not all of them. V, J and clone size were drawn from that table, and D and trimming were deduced from the DNA. This sample has some 26,000 clones; around four fifths occur once, and the top ten carry around 70%. V was clipped by 6 bases and J by 14 bases, with 20 bases between them. The CDR3 is 13 amino acids. This chain joins TRBV12-3 or TRBV12-4 and TRBJ2-1; possible D gene TRBD2, 5 bases. The TCR comes from a man between 65 and 85 years old with acute or convalescent COVID-19. Sequences were obtained from peripheral blood. CDR3 region: CASRRDPGSEEFF. CDR3 nucleotide sequence: TGTGCCAGCAGACGGGATCCAGGTTCGGAAGAGTTCTTC.